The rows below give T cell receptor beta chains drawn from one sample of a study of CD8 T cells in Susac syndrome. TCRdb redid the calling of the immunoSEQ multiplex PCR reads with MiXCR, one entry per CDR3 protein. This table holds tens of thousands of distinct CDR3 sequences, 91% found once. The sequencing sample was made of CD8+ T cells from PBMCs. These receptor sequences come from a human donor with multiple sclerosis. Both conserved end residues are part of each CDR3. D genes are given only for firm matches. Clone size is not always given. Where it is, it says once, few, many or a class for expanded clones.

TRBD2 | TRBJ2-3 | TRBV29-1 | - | TGCAGCGTTGAGGCCGGGAGGGGGGATACGCAGTATTTT | CSVEAGRGDTQYF
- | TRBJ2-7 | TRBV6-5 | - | TGTGCCAGCAGTTACTCAGGGGGACTAACAGACTACGAGCAGTACTTC | CASSYSGGLTDYEQYF
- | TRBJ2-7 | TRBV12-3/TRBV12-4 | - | TGTGCCAGCAGTATCTCCTACGAGCAGTACTTC | CASSISYEQYF
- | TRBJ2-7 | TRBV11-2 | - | TGTGCCAGCAGCTTAGATGTTTCCCCCTACGAGCAGTACTTC | CASSLDVSPYEQYF
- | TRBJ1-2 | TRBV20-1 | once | TGCAGTGCTAGAGACTCTCCGGGGAATGGCTACACCTTC | CSARDSPGNGYTF
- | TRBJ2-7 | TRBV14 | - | TGTGCCAGCAGTCGGGACGGCCAATACGAGCAGTACTTC | CASSRDGQYEQYF
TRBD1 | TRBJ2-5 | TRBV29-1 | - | TGCAGCGTTGGGGACAGGGGGCGCGGAATGTACCAAGAGACCCAGTACTTC | CSVGDRGRGMYQETQYF
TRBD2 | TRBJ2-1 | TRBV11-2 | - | TGTGCCAGCAGCTTGGAGACTAGCGGGAGCTTCTACAATGAGCAGTTCTTC | CASSLETSGSFYNEQFF
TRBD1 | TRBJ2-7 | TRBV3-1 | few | TGTGCCAGCAGCCAAGGGGGACAGGGGCTTCTCTCCTACGAGCAGTACTTC | CASSQGGQGLLSYEQYF
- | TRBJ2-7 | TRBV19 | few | TGTGCCAGTAGTACAGGGGCCCTGGCCTACGAGCAGTACTTC | CASSTGALAYEQYF
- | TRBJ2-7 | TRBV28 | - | TGTGCCAGCAGTTTATACAGAAATCCCTCCTACGAGCAGTACTTC | CASSLYRNPSYEQYF
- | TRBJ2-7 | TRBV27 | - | TGTGCCAGCAGTTTGACGTCCCCGAAATCCTACGAGCAGTACTTC | CASSLTSPKSYEQYF
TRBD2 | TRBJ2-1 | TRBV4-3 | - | TGCGCCAGCAGCCAAAGACTAGCGGGAGGCAATGAGCAGTTCTTC | CASSQRLAGGNEQFF
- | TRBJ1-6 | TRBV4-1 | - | TGCGCCAGCAGCCAAAAAGGCGACAGTAGAATTTCACCCCTCCACTTT | CASSQKGDSRISPLHF
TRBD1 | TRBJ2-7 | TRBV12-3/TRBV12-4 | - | TGTGCCAGCAGTTTACGACAGGGATCGTACGAGCAGTACTTC | CASSLRQGSYEQYF
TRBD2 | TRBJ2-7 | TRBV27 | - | TGTGCCAGCAGTCCTTGGACTAGCGGGAGCGAGCAGTACTTC | CASSPWTSGSEQYF
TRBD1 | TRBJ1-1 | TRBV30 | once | TGTGCCTGGACCATCGGGACAGGGGGGACTGAAGCTTTCTTT | CAWTIGTGGTEAFF
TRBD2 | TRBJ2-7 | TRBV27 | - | TGTGCCACCAGGACTAGCGGTCACGAGCAGTACTTC | CATRTSGHEQYF
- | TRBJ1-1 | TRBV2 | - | TGTGCCAGCACAGAGGGGCTGAACACTGAAGCTTTCTTT | CASTEGLNTEAFF
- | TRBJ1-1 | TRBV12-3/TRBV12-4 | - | TGTGCCAGCCTGGATTTTGGCGGTGAAGCTTTCTTT | CASLDFGGEAFF
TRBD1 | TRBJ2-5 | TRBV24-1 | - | TGTGCCACCAGTGATTCATCCGGGACAGGGAGGCGAGAGACCCAGTACTTC | CATSDSSGTGRRETQYF
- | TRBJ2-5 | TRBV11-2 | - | TGTGCCAGCAGCTTAGTCCGGGAGACCCAGTACTTC | CASSLVRETQYF
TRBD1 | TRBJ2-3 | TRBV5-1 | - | TGCGCCAGCAGCTGGGCCGGACAGGGAAACACAGATACGCAGTATTTT | CASSWAGQGNTDTQYF
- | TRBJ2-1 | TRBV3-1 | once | TGTGCCAGCAGCCACGGGCTAGCAGTCAATGAGCAGTTCTTC | CASSHGLAVNEQFF
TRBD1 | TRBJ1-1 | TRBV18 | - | TGTGCCAGCTCACTTGGGACAGCGAACACTGAAGCTTTCTTT | CASSLGTANTEAFF
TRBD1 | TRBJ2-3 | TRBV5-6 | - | TGTGCCAGCAGCCCCGGGACAGGGAATACGCAGTATTTT | CASSPGTGNTQYF
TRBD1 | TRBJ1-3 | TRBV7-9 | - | TGTGCCAGCAGATCGACAGGGACCTTTAATGGAAACACCATATATTTT | CASRSTGTFNGNTIYF
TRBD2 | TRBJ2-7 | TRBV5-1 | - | TGCGCCAGCAGCTTGGAGCCGGGGGGGTACGAGCAGTACTTC | CASSLEPGGYEQYF
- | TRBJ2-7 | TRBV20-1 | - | TGCAGTGCTAGTTCCGTCGGGAGGAACAGGGGGGAGCAGTACTTC | CSASSVGRNRGEQYF
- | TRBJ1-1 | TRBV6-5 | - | TGTGCCAGCAGTTACTCGAGCTTGGCAGCCTACGACGGAGCTTTCTTT | CASSYSSLAAYDGAFF
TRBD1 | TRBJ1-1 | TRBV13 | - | TGTGCCAGCAGTTCAACAGGGGGCGAAACTGAAGCTTTCTTT | CASSSTGGETEAFF
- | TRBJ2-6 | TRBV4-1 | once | TGCGCCAGCAGCCCATCGGGGGCCACGCGGACAGGATCGACCAGACCAGAGGGGGCCAACGTCCTGACTTTC | CASSPSGATRTGSTRPEGANVLTF
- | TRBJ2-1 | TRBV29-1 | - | TGCAGCGTTGATTCCCGTGGAGAGAATGAGCAGTTCTTC | CSVDSRGENEQFF
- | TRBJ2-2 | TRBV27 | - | TGTGCCAGCAGTTGGTCTAGCGAGAACACCGGGGAGCTGTTTTTT | CASSWSSENTGELFF
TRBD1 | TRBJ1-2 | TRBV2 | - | TGTGCCAGCAGTCTCCCCCGGGACAGGGAATTGACTGGCTACACCTTC | CASSLPRDRELTGYTF
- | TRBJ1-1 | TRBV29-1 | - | TGCAGCGTTGAAGGAGGATCGCACACTGAAGCTTTCTTT | CSVEGGSHTEAFF
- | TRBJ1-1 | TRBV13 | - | TGTGCCAGCAGCTTAGTCGGGAGGATGAACACTGAAGCTTTCTTT | CASSLVGRMNTEAFF
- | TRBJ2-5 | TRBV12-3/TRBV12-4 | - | TGTGCCTCCAGGCAGGGAGGCCAAGAGACCCAGTACTTC | CASRQGGQETQYF
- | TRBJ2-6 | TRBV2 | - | TGTGCCAGCCTGTACTCTGGGGCCAACGTCCTGACTTTC | CASLYSGANVLTF
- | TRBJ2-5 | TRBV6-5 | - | TGTGCCAGCAGTTACTCGGGGTGGGGACAAGAGACCCAGTACTTC | CASSYSGWGQETQYF
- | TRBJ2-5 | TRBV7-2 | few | TGTGCCAGCAGCGCCCGTTGGCGGCCCCAAGAGACCCAGTACTTC | CASSARWRPQETQYF
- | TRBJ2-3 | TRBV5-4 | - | TGTGCCAGCAGCCACCGGCTAGCGACAGATACGCAGTATTTT | CASSHRLATDTQYF
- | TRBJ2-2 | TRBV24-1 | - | TGTGCCACCAGTGATGGGGACAAGCCCTACACCGGGGAGCTGTTTTTT | CATSDGDKPYTGELFF
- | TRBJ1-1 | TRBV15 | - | TGTGCCACCAGCCCCCGAGGGGACCTCCGGGAAACTGAAGCTTTCTTT | CATSPRGDLRETEAFF
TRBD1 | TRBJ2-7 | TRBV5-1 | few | TGCGCCAGCAGCCCGAGCCTGACAGGGTACTACGAGCAGTACTTC | CASSPSLTGYYEQYF
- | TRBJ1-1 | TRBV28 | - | TGTGCCAGCAGTGCGACCTATATGAACACTGAAGCTTTCTTT | CASSATYMNTEAFF
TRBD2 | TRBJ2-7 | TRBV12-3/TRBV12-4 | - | TGTGCCAGCAGCCCGGGAGCGGGAGGGGGCGAGCAGTACTTC | CASSPGAGGGEQYF
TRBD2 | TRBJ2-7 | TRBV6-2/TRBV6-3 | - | TGTGCCAGCGGGGCCTGGGGGGGCGAGCAGTACTTC | CASGAWGGEQYF
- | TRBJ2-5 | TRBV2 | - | TGTGCCAGCAGTGGTCCTGATTCACCTCCGCAAGAGACCCAGTACTTC | CASSGPDSPPQETQYF
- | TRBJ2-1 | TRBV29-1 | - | TGCAGCGTTGGCGGGACCGGCTCCTACAATGAGCAGTTCTTC | CSVGGTGSYNEQFF
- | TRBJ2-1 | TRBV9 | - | TGTGCCAGCAGCATCAAGGGGGACACCGCCAACCCTTACAATGAGCAGTTCTTC | CASSIKGDTANPYNEQFF
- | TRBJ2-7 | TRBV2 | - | TGTGCCTCCAAAAACAGTTTCCTAAACTACGAGCAGTACTTC | CASKNSFLNYEQYF
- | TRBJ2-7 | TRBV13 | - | TGTGCCAGCAGCGCTGGGGCAACTTACGAGCAGTACTTC | CASSAGATYEQYF